A selection of T cell receptor beta chains follows, all from one sample in a study of patients and donors after allogeneic stem cell transplantation. TCRdb called the RT-PCR reads again in MiXCR, with one record for every CDR3 protein. The sample shows 95,000 to 120,000 distinct CDR3 sequences, less than 45% of them seen only once. Sample: blood, either unsorted or a sorted T cell fraction (not recorded which). These receptors came from a human donor who was either an allogeneic HSCT recipient or a stem cell or donor lymphocyte infusion donor (not recorded which). It is not recorded whose cells these are; they may come from a transplant donor. Each CDR3 is given with its conserved first and last residue. D genes are given only for firm matches. Clone size, where shown, is once, few, many, or a class for clones that have expanded.

.	TRBJ2-7	few	TRBV20-1	CSAIPTTGSYEQYF	TGCAGTGCTATCCCAACTACAGGGAGCTACGAGCAGTACTTC
.	TRBJ2-2	.	TRBV6-2/TRBV6-3	CASSIASWPGELFF	TGTGCCAGCAGTATCGCCAGCTGGCCCGGGGAGCTGTTTTTT
.	TRBJ1-1	many	TRBV4-3	CASSQDSGQNTEAFF	TGCGCCAGCAGCCAAGATTCAGGGCAGAACACTGAAGCTTTCTTT
.	TRBJ1-5	.	TRBV7-2	CASKEGAGAQPQHF	TGTGCCAGTAAGGAGGGCGCAGGGGCTCAGCCCCAGCATTTT
.	TRBJ1-1	few	TRBV12-3/TRBV12-4	CASSLAPGPTEAFF	TGTGCCAGCAGTTTAGCGCCAGGGCCCACTGAAGCTTTCTTT
.	TRBJ2-1	.	TRBV10-3	CAISPTGDNNNEQFF	TGTGCCATCAGCCCTACGGGTGATAATAACAATGAGCAGTTCTTC
.	TRBJ1-2	many	TRBV5-1	CASSQTEIYGYTF	TGCGCCAGCAGCCAGACAGAAATCTATGGCTACACCTTC
.	TRBJ1-2	.	TRBV29-1	CSVEEGGGRYTF	TGCAGCGTTGAAGAAGGTGGAGGGCGCTACACCTTC
TRBD1	TRBJ2-2	few	TRBV11-2	CASSTQGWYTGELFF	TGTGCCAGCAGCACACAGGGGTGGTACACCGGGGAGCTGTTTTTT
.	TRBJ1-2	.	TRBV14	CASSQIGISGDYGYTF	TGTGCCAGCAGCCAAATAGGGATCTCGGGTGACTATGGCTACACCTTC
TRBD2	TRBJ2-1	few	TRBV5-1	CASSLLGLERSYEQFF	TGCGCCAGCAGCTTGCTCGGACTAGAAAGGTCCTATGAGCAGTTCTTC
.	TRBJ2-3	few	TRBV5-5	CASSFSGVDTQYF	TGTGCCAGCAGCTTTTCTGGGGTAGATACGCAGTATTTT
.	TRBJ2-3	.	TRBV29-1	CSVKAGFTDTQYF	TGCAGCGTTAAAGCAGGTTTTACAGATACGCAGTATTTT
.	TRBJ1-5	.	TRBV28	CASSLRGAQPQHF	TGTGCCAGCAGTTTAAGGGGGGCCCAGCCCCAGCATTTT
TRBD1	TRBJ2-7	.	TRBV19	CASSPRTGVFYEQYF	TGTGCCAGTAGTCCCCGGACAGGGGTCTTCTACGAGCAGTACTTC
TRBD2	TRBJ2-1	few	TRBV20-1	CSAVAGTSGDNEQFF	TGCAGTGCCGTTGCCGGGACTAGCGGAGACAATGAGCAGTTCTTC
.	TRBJ2-3	.	TRBV4-2	CASSQDLGPTDTQYF	TGTGCCAGCAGCCAAGATCTGGGACCCACAGATACGCAGTATTTT
.	TRBJ2-2	.	TRBV7-2	CASSSSRFGAGELFF	TGTGCCAGCAGCTCAAGCAGGTTTGGGGCCGGGGAGCTGTTTTTT
.	TRBJ1-3	.	TRBV12-3/TRBV12-4	CATSFRRLAGNTIYF	TGTGCCACCAGTTTTCGGCGTCTAGCTGGAAACACCATATATTTT
TRBD1	TRBJ2-7	.	TRBV4-3	CASSQGLGQGYEQYF	TGCGCCAGCAGCCAAGGACTGGGACAGGGCTACGAGCAGTACTTC
.	TRBJ2-7	few	TRBV15	CATSREWRDRYEQYF	TGTGCCACCAGCAGAGAATGGCGGGATCGATACGAGCAGTACTTC
.	TRBJ1-3	.	TRBV4-2	CASSHPGVLGNTIYF	TGTGCCAGCAGCCATCCAGGGGTTCTTGGAAACACCATATATTTT
.	TRBJ2-7	.	TRBV20-1	CSARRELGVPGYEQYF	TGCAGTGCTAGAAGGGAACTAGGAGTCCCCGGCTACGAGCAGTACTTC
.	TRBJ2-7	few	TRBV9	CASSVETVGEQYF	TGTGCCAGCAGCGTTGAAACGGTCGGAGAGCAGTACTTC
.	TRBJ1-5	.	TRBV4-3	CASSLRWSNQPQHF	TGCGCCAGCAGCCTAAGATGGAGCAATCAGCCCCAGCATTTT
TRBD1	TRBJ1-2	.	TRBV20-1	CSARDLDRGYGYTF	TGCAGTGCTAGAGATCTGGACAGGGGCTATGGCTACACCTTC
TRBD1	TRBJ2-5	.	TRBV5-1	CASSIGTGSYQETQYF	TGCGCCAGCAGCATAGGGACAGGATCGTACCAAGAGACCCAGTACTTC
TRBD1	TRBJ1-5	.	TRBV30	CAWRGQGHQPQHF	TGTGCCTGGAGGGGACAGGGCCATCAGCCCCAGCATTTT
.	TRBJ2-3	.	TRBV12-3/TRBV12-4	CASSFGRGIRADTQYF	TGTGCCAGCAGTTTCGGTAGGGGGATCCGGGCAGATACGCAGTATTTT
TRBD1	TRBJ2-5	.	TRBV6-1	CASRRDRPRGDQYF	TGTGCCAGCAGGAGGGACAGGCCAAGAGGTGACCAGTACTTC
TRBD1	TRBJ2-2	once	TRBV7-2	CASSSGDRVNTGELFF	TGTGCCAGCAGCTCGGGGGACAGGGTGAACACCGGGGAGCTGTTTTTT
.	TRBJ1-1	many	TRBV27	CASSLGPAWRAFF	TGTGCCAGCAGCCTCGGGCCAGCCTGGCGAGCTTTCTTT